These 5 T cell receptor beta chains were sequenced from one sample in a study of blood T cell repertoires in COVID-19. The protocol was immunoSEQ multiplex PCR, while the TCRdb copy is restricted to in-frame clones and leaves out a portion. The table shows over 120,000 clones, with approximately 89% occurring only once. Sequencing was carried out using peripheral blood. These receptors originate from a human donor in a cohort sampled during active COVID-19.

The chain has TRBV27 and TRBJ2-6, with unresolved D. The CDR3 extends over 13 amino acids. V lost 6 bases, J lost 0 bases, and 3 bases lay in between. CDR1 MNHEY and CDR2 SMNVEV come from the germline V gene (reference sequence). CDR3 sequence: CASRLSGANVLTF. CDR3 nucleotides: TGTGCCAGCAGACTCTCTGGGGCCAACGTCCTGACTTTC.

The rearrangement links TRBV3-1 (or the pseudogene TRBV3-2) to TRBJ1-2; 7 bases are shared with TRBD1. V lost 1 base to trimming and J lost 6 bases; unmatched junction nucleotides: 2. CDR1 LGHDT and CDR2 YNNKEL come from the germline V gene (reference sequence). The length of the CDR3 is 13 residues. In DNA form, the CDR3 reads TGTGCCAGCAGCCAAGGTCAGGGGGATGGCTACACCTTC. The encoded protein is CASSQGQGDGYTF.

The CDR3 nucleotides read TGTGCCAGCATTAAGGCTGCAGGGGCAAGACACTCAGCCAAAAACATTCAGTACTTC. It specifies CASIKAAGARHSAKNIQYF. The V gene is TRBV9, the J gene TRBJ2-4, with a weak D call TRBD1 (6 bases). Germline V gene data show CDR1 as SGDLS and CDR2 as YYNGEE. The CDR3 length is 19 residues. V was trimmed by 6 bases and J by 0 bases, leaving 25 bases between them.

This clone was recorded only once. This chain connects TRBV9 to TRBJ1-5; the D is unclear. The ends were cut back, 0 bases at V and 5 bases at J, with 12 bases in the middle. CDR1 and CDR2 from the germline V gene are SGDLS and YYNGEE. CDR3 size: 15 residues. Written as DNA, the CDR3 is TGTGCCAGCAGCGTAGAACCAGCCGGAGATCAGCCCCAGCATTTT. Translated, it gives CASSVEPAGDQPQHF.

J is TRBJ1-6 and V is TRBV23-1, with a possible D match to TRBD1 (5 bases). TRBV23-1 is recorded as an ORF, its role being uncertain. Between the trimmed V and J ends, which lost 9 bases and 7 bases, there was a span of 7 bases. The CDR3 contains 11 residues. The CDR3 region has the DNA TGCGCCAGTCCAGGGAATTCACCCCTCCACTTT. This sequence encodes CASPGNSPLHF.